These 11 T cell receptor beta chains were all obtained from the same sample, sequenced in a study of shared clonotypes between healthy human individuals. Cells designated naive CD8 were CD45RO-negative and were positively selected for CCR7, with terminally differentiated effector memory CD45RA+ cells excluded. The data were produced by immunoSEQ multiplex PCR, yet TCRdb's version contains in-frame clones alone and is incomplete. The sample has about 820,000 clones, 80% to 95% seen once. Sequencing used naive CD8+ T cells sorted from blood. The source of these receptors is a man younger than 40 in good health.

The chain recombines TRBV27 with TRBJ2-7, with D hard to call. V was pared by 0 bases and J by 5 bases, with 8 bases between. The CDR3 has 13 residues. Germline loops: CDR1 MNHEY, CDR2 SMNVEV (reference sequence). CDR3 nucleotide sequence: TGTGCCAGCAGTTTATCAACCCGGGACGAGCAGTACTTC. This codes for CASSLSTRDEQYF.

V gene TRBV12-5 combines with J gene TRBJ2-7; TRBD2 might be the D (6 bases). Per germline, CDR1 LGHNT and CDR2 FRNRAP. V lost 7 bases to trimming and J lost 4 bases, with 11 bases between them. There are 12 residues in the CDR3. The CDR3 is CASAWGGYEQYF. The CDR3 DNA follows: TGTGCTAGTGCCTGGGGAGGATACGAGCAGTACTTC.

The chain carries TRBV5-6 and TRBJ2-5, with no clear D. The germline V and J ends were trimmed by 0 bases and 4 bases, with 7 bases remaining between them. Per germline, CDR1 SGHDT and CDR2 YYEEEE. The CDR3 totals 13 residues. As DNA, the CDR3 is TGTGCCAGCAGCTTGGGGGCGCGAGAGACCCAGTACTTC. This sequence encodes CASSLGARETQYF.

As to this clone: One end of the junction is discordant with germline, which a read error may explain. The DNA of the CDR3 is TGTGCCAGCAGATTATCCGGCTCAGATCTCTCTGGGGCCAACGTCCTGACTTTC. Protein product: CASRLSGSDLSGANVLTF. The V and J genes are TRBV27 and TRBJ2-6, with D unclear. Germline CDR1 MNHEY, CDR2 SMNVEV (reference sequence). This CDR3 comprises 18 residues.

The sample holds one count of this clone. The J gene is TRBJ2-1, the V gene TRBV2; 9 bases match TRBD2. Germline assignment: CDR1 SNHLY and CDR2 FYNNEI. The CDR3 consists of 15 residues. V was clipped by 1 base and J by 3 bases; unmatched bases: 1. The CDR3 spells CASSEGSGGYNEQFF. CDR3 coding DNA: TGTGCCAGCAGTGAAGGTAGCGGGGGCTACAATGAGCAGTTCTTC.

The V and J genes are TRBV14 and TRBJ2-5; D perhaps matches TRBD1 (5 bases). Trimming took off 1 base at V and 3 bases at J, with 15 bases between the two ends. CDR3 length: 16 amino acids. Per germline, CDR1 SGHDN and CDR2 FVKESK. In DNA form, the CDR3 reads TGTGCCAGCAGCCAAGTGGGGCTTGGAGTAAAAGAGACCCAGTACTTC. Protein: CASSQVGLGVKETQYF.

The chain joins TRBV9 to TRBJ2-5; D remains unclear. This CDR3 contains 13 residues. Trimming took 0 bases from V and 3 from J, leaving 6 bases between them. The germline V gene has CDR1 SGDLS and CDR2 YYNGEE. Written as DNA, the CDR3 is TGTGCCAGCAGCGTAGAGGCGGAAGAGACCCAGTACTTC. Translating gives CASSVEAEETQYF.

The J gene is TRBJ1-4, the V gene TRBV9; no definite D call. Germline CDR1 SGDLS, CDR2 YYNGEE. With 4 bases removed from V and 2 bases from J, the gap between germline ends came to 12 bases. There are 15 residues in the CDR3. The CDR3 spells CASSPDRATNEKLFF. The CDR3 bases are TGTGCCAGCAGCCCCGACCGGGCGACTAATGAAAAACTGTTTTTT.

On this clone itself: Other DNA sequences from this sample encode an identical CDR3 as well. The CDR3 sequence is CASSFRGPYEQYF. The CDR3 coding sequence is TGTGCCAGCAGTTTCAGGGGGCCTTACGAGCAGTACTTC. V and J are TRBV27 and TRBJ2-7, with 8 bases fitting TRBD1. After removal of 3 bases from V and 4 bases from J, the junction contained 2 bases not matched to a gene. Germline CDR1 MNHEY, CDR2 SMNVEV (reference sequence). The CDR3 is 13 amino acids.

This rearrangement joins TRBV5-4 to TRBJ2-7; D ambiguous. Per germline, CDR1 SGHNT and CDR2 YYREEE (reference sequence). The CDR3 contains 13 residues. V was cut by 0 bases and J by 4 bases, with 8 bases left in between. The CDR3 protein is CASSLDLQYEQYF. The CDR3 region has the DNA TGTGCCAGCAGCTTGGATCTCCAGTACGAGCAGTACTTC. Looking up the rest from reference TRBV5-4 and TRBJ2-7 gives the full variable domain: ETGVTQSPTHLIKTRGQQVTLRCSSQSGHNTVSWYQQALGQGPQFIFQYYREEENGRGNFPPRFSGLQFPNYSSELNVNALELDDSALYLCASSLDLQYEQYFGPGTRLTVT.

V and J are TRBV9 and TRBJ1-5; possibly TRBD1 for D (5 bases). CDR1 SGDLS and CDR2 YYNGEE come from the germline V gene. V lost 2 bases and J 6 bases, leaving 12 bases between the germline ends. This CDR3 contains 14 residues. CDR3 amino acids: CASSVGDVGQPQHF. In nucleotides, the CDR3 is TGTGCCAGCAGCGTGGGGGACGTCGGTCAGCCCCAGCATTTT.